These T cell receptor beta chains were read from a single sample in a study of blood T cells in healthy people across ages. TCRdb fed the 5' RACE reads into MiXCR, producing one record per CDR3 protein. This sample has approximately 1.5 million distinct CDR3 sequences, with roughly 43% found just once. Material for sequencing was blood. Every receptor here comes from a woman between 18 and 29 years old in good health. CDR3s include the opening cysteine and the closing phenylalanine or tryptophan.

J | V | CDR3
TRBJ2-7 | TRBV4-3 | CASSQDRRGFYEKYF
TRBJ1-3 | TRBV20-1 | CSARGEIGNTIYF
TRBJ1-4 | TRBV5-1 | CASSLEGQGAATNEKLFF
TRBJ2-7 | TRBV10-3 | CAISVAGSYEQYF
TRBJ2-7 | TRBV3-1 | CASSQRGKTYEQYF
TRBJ2-1 | TRBV7-9 | CASSLGTGNEQSNYNEQFF
NA | TRBV3-1 | CASGISQYEQYF
TRBJ2-7 | TRBV21-1 | CASSTYKGCSYEQYF
TRBJ2-5 | TRBV20-1 | CSAREGGETQYF
TRBJ2-1 | TRBV29-1 | CSVGGSRVEQFF
TRBJ2-4 | TRBV18 | CASSPTGAPGTDQYF
TRBJ1-6 | TRBV7-9 | CASSSPTPLHF
TRBJ2-1 | TRBV20-1 | CSAAQTIYEQFF
TRBJ2-7 | TRBV7-2 | CASSLKGSVYEQYF
TRBJ2-7 | TRBV3-1 | CASSTGFRFEQYF
TRBJ2-3 | TRBV20-1 | CSVDPRDADTQYF
TRBJ2-3 | TRBV6-2/TRBV6-3 | CASSWETRDTQYF
TRBJ2-2 | TRBV4-3 | CASSQVPPSTGELFF
TRBJ2-7 | TRBV7-2 | CASSFSNNYEQYF
TRBJ2-1 | TRBV4-2 | CASSQDLAGREQFF
TRBJ2-7 | TRBV5-4 | CASSSWTSGGPGGKYF
TRBJ2-7 | TRBV6-6 | CASTQEGGPYEQYF
TRBJ1-2 | TRBV10-3 | CAISEGSTNYGYTF
TRBJ2-1 | TRBV24-1 | CATSDSRTSGHSKFF
TRBJ1-1 | TRBV7-8 | CASSVREWNTEAFF
TRBJ2-1 | TRBV27 | CASSLWGLRRGHNEQFF
TRBJ2-1 | TRBV5-4 | CASSQPGGVEQFF
TRBJ2-5 | TRBV29-1 | CSVAASAFGAQYF
TRBJ2-7 | TRBV20-1 | CSAYSTSGARYEQYF
TRBJ2-5 | TRBV7-9 | CASSLSGLASNEQYF
TRBJ2-5 | TRBV9 | CASSVIAGVQETQYF
TRBJ2-3 | TRBV15 | CATSRGDPDTQYF
TRBJ2-7 | TRBV28 | CASSSTLAGSNEQYF
TRBJ2-1 | TRBV6-4 | CACSAGLGEQFF
NA | TRBV4-3 | CASSYGTSDYNEQYF
TRBJ1-6 | TRBV9 | CASNAGAEYNSPLHF
TRBJ1-1 | TRBV3-1 | CASSQVAGGYTEAFF
TRBJ2-1 | TRBV7-9 | CASRASVSSYNEQFF
TRBJ2-7 | TRBV25-1 | CASSSPREGRYNEQYF
TRBJ1-2 | TRBV27 | CASSLAGTGLVGYTF
TRBJ1-1 | TRBV6-2/TRBV6-3 | CASRTGYFDLGEAFF
TRBJ2-5 | TRBV3-1 | CASSLLADGETQYF
TRBJ2-7 | TRBV27 | CASRGLNYEQYF
TRBJ1-1 | TRBV6-5 | CASSYLDRGSGTEAFF
NA | TRBV6-4 | CASSDSARNSYNEQYF
TRBJ2-7 | TRBV27 | CASGPSTRDRGTYEQYF
NA | TRBV29-1 | CSVGTGGTDEQYF
TRBJ1-2 | TRBV2 | CASRRGLNGYTF
TRBJ2-6 | TRBV3-1 | CASSQGEHSGANVLTF
TRBJ1-4 | TRBV10-1 | CASSEGNRERNEKLFF
TRBJ2-1 | TRBV5-1 | CASSLLAGVAYNEQFF
TRBJ1-6 | TRBV7-2 | CASRSRGEATRPLHF
TRBJ2-3 | TRBV4-3 | CASSQDRLAGGPRTDTQYF
TRBJ2-1 | TRBV10-3 | CASSDWQEQFF
TRBJ2-2 | TRBV4-2 | CASSQESGSFTGELFF
TRBJ1-5 | TRBV25-1 | CARTVPGNEDQPQHF
TRBJ1-1 | TRBV6-5 | CASSYDAKAEAFF
TRBJ2-1 | TRBV6-2/TRBV6-3 | CASSDNGGLNNEQFF
TRBJ2-7 | TRBV7-2 | CASSLDRRGSYEQYF
TRBJ2-5 | TRBV20-1 | CSAPSSGGTYQETQYF